This T cell receptor (beta chain) appears in the sequencing data of a study of blood T cell repertoires in COVID-19. Original data processing: Amplification of reference gene primers provided the estimated nucleated cell counts. The data were produced by immunoSEQ multiplex PCR, yet TCRdb's version contains in-frame clones alone and is incomplete. The DNA was the basis for D and trimming; V, J and clone size are from that table. The table records about 330,000 clones, roughly 85% of them present only once. Trimming took off 4 bases at V and 0 bases at J, with 6 bases between the two ends. Germline V gives CDR1 MNHEY, CDR2 SVGAGI. The CDR3 consists of 13 residues.

This clonotype originated in a human donor in a cohort sampled during active COVID-19. The chain uses TRBV6-5 and TRBJ1-1, with D possibly TRBD1 on 5 matching bases. Sequenced: peripheral blood. In DNA form, the CDR3 reads TGTGCCAGCAGTTGGACACTGAACACTGAAGCTTTCTTT. This encodes CASSWTLNTEAFF.